Below are 2 T cell receptor beta chains sequenced from a single sample in a study of beta chain features in type 1 diabetes. Whole-study results and caveats: Among all four CD4+ subsets, Type 1 diabetes patients had TCRB CDR3s that were moderately but significantly shorter.

The sequenced template was cDNA made from the entire isolated RNA. Produced via immunoSEQ multiplex PCR; TCRdb's table is partial and in-frame only. The table lists under 850,000 clones, roughly 12% of them singletons, with 0.02% to 0.025% in the top ten. These receptors' targets are unknown. The source material was naive CD4+ T cells from blood. The receptors were gathered from a man aged 18 to 29 with type 1 diabetes.

The chain recombines TRBV7-2 with TRBJ1-4; D call uncertain. CDR1 is SGHTA and CDR2 is FQGNSA in the germline V gene. V lost 4 bases to trimming and J lost 0 bases, with 9 bases between them. The CDR3 spans 15 residues. CDR3 in amino acids: CASSSPGTTNEKLFF. CDR3 DNA: TGTGCCAGCAGCTCCCCAGGCACAACTAATGAAAAACTGTTTTTT.

The rearrangement joins TRBV7-8 to TRBJ2-2, with a tentative D call TRBD1 (6 bases). Trimming cost V 6 bases and J 4 bases, with 15 bases left between them. Germline assignment: CDR1 SGHVS and CDR2 FQNEAQ. This CDR3 spans 15 amino acids. The CDR3, as DNA: TGTGCCAGCAGGCTACAGGGCTCGGGCACCGGGGAGCTGTTTTTT. This sequence encodes CASRLQGSGTGELFF.